These 7 T cell receptor beta chains came from one sample sequenced in a study of graft-versus-host responses after intestinal transplantation. Clones were read by immunoSEQ multiplex PCR, and TCRdb kept only the in-frame ones, dropping some. The sample yields around 100,000 clones, 80% to 95% seen once. Which antigens these TCRs recognize remains unknown. The source was unstimulated CD8+ T cells sorted from spleen or lymph node cells, collected before intestinal transplant. All receptors come from a human donor who received an intestinal transplant.

This rearrangement joins TRBV27 to TRBJ1-1, with a weak D call TRBD1 (5 bases). The CDR3 runs 13 residues. V was pared by 7 bases and J by 5 bases, with 14 bases between. Germline CDR1 MNHEY, CDR2 SMNVEV (reference sequence). The CDR3 nucleotides are TGTGCCAGCACTCCCGGGGGGATAACTGAAGCTTTCTTT. It yields the protein CASTPGGITEAFF.

A single count supports this clone. The chain joins TRBV7-8 to TRBJ2-7; D ambiguous. Trimming shortened V by 5 bases and J by 5 bases, and 10 bases separated the two germline ends. Germline V gene data show CDR1 as SGHVS and CDR2 as FQNEAQ. This CDR3 comprises 12 residues. This CDR3 is CASSELTDEQYF. The DNA of the CDR3 is TGTGCCAGCAGCGAGCTGACTGACGAGCAGTACTTC.

This chain connects TRBV20-1 to TRBJ2-7; 9 bases are a match to TRBD2. The germline V gene has CDR1 DFQATT and CDR2 SNEGSKA (reference sequence). With 7 bases clipped from V and 2 bases from J, the junction kept 0 bases outside the gene matches. The CDR3 has 11 amino acids. The CDR3, as DNA: TGCAGTGGCGGGGGGGCCTACGAGCAGTACTTC. Amino acids: CSGGGAYEQYF.

CDR3 sequence: CASSLWAGENFNEQFF. CDR3 coding DNA: TGTGCCAGCAGTTTATGGGCCGGGGAGAATTTCAATGAGCAGTTCTTC. V and J are TRBV27 and TRBJ2-1; D perhaps matches TRBD2 (5 bases). V was clipped by 1 base and J by 6 bases, with 16 bases between them. Germline V lookup: CDR1 MNHEY, CDR2 SMNVEV (reference sequence). The CDR3 totals 16 residues.

CDR3 amino acids: CATSSFTENEKLFF. Here the CDR3 DNA reads TGTGCCACCAGCAGCTTCACAGAGAATGAAAAACTGTTTTTT. This chain uses TRBV15 with TRBJ1-4; no clear D gene. The CDR3 runs to 14 residues. Trimming took 3 bases from V and 5 from J, leaving 10 bases between them. CDR1 is LNHNV and CDR2 is YYDKDF in the germline V gene (reference sequence).

This clone was recorded a few times. This sequence joins TRBV6-1 and TRBJ2-7; no definite D call. This CDR3 is built from 13 residues. Trimming took off 5 bases at V and 3 bases at J, with 11 bases between the two ends. In germline, CDR1 is MNHNS, CDR2 SASEGT. CDR3 loop: CASSPGVGYEQYF. In DNA, the CDR3 is TGTGCCAGCAGTCCGGGTGTAGGCTACGAGCAGTACTTC.

This rearrangement joins TRBV7-2 to TRBJ2-7, with 13 bases matching TRBD2. This CDR3 has 16 residues. With V trimmed by 5 bases and J by 2 bases, 6 bases remained unmatched. Germline V gene lookup returns CDR1 SGHTA and CDR2 FQGNSA. The CDR3 DNA is TGTGCCAGCAGCCATACTAGCGGGGGGGTCCCCTACGAGCAGTACTTC. The encoded protein is CASSHTSGGVPYEQYF.